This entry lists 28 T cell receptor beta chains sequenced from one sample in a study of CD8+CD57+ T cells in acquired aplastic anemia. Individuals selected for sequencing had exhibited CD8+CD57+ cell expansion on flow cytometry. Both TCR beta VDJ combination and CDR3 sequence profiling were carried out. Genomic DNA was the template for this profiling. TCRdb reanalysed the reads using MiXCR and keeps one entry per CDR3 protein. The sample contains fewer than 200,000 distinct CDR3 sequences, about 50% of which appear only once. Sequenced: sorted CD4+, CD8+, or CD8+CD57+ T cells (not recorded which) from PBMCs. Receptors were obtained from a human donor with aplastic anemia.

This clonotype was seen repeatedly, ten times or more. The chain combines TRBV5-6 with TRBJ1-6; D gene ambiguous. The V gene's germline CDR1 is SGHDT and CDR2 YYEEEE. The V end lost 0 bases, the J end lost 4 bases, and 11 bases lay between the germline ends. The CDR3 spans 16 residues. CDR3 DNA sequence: TGTGCCAGCAGCTTGGCTGAGGCAGGATATAATTCACCCCTCCACTTT. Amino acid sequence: CASSLAEAGYNSPLHF.

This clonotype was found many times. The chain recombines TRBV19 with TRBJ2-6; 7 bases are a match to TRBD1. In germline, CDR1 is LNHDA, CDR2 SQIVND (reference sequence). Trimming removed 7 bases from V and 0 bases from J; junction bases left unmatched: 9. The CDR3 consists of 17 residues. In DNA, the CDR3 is TGTGCCAGTAAGACGACAGGGCCAAACTCTGGGGCCAACGTCCTGACTTTC. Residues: CASKTTGPNSGANVLTF.

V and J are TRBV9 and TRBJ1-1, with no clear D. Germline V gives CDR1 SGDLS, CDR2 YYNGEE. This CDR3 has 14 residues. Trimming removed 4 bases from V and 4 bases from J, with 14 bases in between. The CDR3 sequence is CASSPWEIPTEAFF. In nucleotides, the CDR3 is TGTGCCAGCAGCCCCTGGGAGATTCCCACTGAAGCTTTCTTT.

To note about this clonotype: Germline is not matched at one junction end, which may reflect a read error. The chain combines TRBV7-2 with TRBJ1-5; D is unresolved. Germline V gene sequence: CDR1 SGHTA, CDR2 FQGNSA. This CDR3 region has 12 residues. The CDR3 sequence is CASSVGNQPQPF. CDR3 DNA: TGTGCCAGCAGCGTTGGCAATCAGCCCCAGCCTTTT.

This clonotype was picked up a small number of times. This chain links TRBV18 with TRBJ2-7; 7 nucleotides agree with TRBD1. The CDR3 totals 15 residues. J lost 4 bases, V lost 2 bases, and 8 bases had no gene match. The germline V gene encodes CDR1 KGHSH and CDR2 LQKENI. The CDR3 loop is CASSPVKDRDYEQYF. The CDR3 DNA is TGTGCCAGCTCACCAGTCAAAGACAGGGATTACGAGCAGTACTTC.

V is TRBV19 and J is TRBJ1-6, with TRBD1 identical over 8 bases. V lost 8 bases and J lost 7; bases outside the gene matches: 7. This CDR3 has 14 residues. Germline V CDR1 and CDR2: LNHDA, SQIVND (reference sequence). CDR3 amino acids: CASGTNRGNSPLHF. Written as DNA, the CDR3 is TGTGCCAGTGGTACCAACAGGGGGAATTCACCCCTCCACTTT.

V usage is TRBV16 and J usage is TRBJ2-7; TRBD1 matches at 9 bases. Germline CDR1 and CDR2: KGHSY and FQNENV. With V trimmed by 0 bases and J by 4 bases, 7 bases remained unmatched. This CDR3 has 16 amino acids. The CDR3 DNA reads TGTGCCAGCAGCCAATCCGGGACAGGGTTACGGTACGAGCAGTACTTC. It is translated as CASSQSGTGLRYEQYF.

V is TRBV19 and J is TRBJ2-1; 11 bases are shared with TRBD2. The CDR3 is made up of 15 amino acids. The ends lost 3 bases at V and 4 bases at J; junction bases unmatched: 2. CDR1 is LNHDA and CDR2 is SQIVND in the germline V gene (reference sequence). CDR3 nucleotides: TGTGCCAGTAGTATGAGACTAGCGGGATACAATGAGCAGTTCTTC. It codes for CASSMRLAGYNEQFF.

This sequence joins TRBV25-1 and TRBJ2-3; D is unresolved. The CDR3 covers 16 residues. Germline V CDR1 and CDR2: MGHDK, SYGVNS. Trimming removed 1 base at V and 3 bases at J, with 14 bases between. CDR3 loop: CASSEFQRRGTDTQYF. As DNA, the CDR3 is TGTGCCAGCAGTGAATTCCAGCGTCGAGGAACAGATACGCAGTATTTT.

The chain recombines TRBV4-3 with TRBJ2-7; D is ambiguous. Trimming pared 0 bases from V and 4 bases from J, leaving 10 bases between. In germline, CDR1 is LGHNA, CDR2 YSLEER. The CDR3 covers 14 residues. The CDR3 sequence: CASSQDFGVYEQYF. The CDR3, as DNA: TGCGCCAGCAGCCAAGACTTTGGTGTATACGAGCAGTACTTC.

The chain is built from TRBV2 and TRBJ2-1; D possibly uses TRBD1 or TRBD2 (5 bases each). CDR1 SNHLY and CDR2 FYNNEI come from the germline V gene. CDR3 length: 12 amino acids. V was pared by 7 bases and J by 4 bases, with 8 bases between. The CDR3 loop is CASKWGYNEQFF. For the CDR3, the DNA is TGTGCCAGCAAATGGGGGTACAATGAGCAGTTCTTC.

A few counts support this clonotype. The CDR3 is CASSPLPIAADEQFF. CDR3 bases: TGTGCCAGCAGCCCTCTCCCCATAGCGGCCGATGAGCAGTTCTTC. V gene TRBV3-1 combines with J gene TRBJ2-1; TRBD2 is a possible D gene (6 bases). The ends were cut back, 4 bases at V and 8 bases at J, with 18 bases in the middle. The CDR3 is made up of 15 amino acids. The germline CDR1 and CDR2 sequences are LGHDT and YNNKEL (reference sequence).

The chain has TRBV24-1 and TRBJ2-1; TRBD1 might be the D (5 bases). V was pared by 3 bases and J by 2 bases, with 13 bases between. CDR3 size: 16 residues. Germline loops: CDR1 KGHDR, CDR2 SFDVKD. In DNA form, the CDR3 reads TGTGCCACCAGTGATCCCACAGGTACCGCCTACAATGAGCAGTTCTTC. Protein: CATSDPTGTAYNEQFF.

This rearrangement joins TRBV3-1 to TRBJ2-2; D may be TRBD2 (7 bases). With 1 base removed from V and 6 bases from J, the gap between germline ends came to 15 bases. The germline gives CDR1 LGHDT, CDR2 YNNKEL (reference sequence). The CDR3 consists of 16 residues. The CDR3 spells CASSQGGGAYSGELFF. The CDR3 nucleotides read TGTGCCAGCAGCCAAGGCGGGGGCGCCTATTCCGGGGAGCTGTTTTTT.

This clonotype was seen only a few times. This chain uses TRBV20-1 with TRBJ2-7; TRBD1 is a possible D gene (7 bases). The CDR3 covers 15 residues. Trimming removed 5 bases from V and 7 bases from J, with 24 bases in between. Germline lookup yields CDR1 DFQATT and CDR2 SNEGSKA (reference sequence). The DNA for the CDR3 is TGCAGTGCTCCTGTTCGCGAGACAGGGAGGAGGGAGCAGTACTTC. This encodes CSAPVRETGRREQYF.

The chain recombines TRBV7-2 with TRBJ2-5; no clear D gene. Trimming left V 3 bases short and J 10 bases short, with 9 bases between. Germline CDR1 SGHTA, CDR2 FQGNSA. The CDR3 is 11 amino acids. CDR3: CASSFSAFQYF. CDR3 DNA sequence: TGTGCCAGCAGCTTCTCGGCATTCCAGTACTTC.

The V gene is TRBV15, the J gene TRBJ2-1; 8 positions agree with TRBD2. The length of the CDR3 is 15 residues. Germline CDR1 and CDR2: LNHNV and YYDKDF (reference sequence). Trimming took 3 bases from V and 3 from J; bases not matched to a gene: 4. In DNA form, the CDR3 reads TGTGCCACCAGCAGCGGGGGGGCCCTCTACAATGAGCAGTTCTTC. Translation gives CATSSGGALYNEQFF.

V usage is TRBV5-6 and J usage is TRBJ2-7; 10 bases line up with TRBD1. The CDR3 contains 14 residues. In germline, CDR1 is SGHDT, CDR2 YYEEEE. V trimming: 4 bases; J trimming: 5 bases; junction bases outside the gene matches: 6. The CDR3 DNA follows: TGTGCCAGCAGCCTCGGGACAGGGGTAGACGAGCAGTACTTC. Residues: CASSLGTGVDEQYF.

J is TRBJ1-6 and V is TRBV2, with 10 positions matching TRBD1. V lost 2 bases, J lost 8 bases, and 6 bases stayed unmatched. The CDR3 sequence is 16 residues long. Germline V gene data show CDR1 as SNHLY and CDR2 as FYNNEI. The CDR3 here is CASSELAGQGDSPLHF. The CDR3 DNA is TGTGCCAGCAGTGAATTGGCCGGACAGGGGGATTCACCCCTCCACTTT. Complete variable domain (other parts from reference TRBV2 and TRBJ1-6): EPEVTQTPSHQVTQMGQEVILRCVPISNHLYFYWYRQILGQKVEFLVSFYNNEISEKSEIFDDQFSVERPDGSNFTLKIRSTKLEDSAMYFCASSELAGQGDSPLHFGNGTRLTVT.

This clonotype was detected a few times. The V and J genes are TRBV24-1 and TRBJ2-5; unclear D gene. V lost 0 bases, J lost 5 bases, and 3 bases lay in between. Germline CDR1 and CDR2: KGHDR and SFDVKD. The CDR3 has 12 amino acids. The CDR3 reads CATSDLRETQYF. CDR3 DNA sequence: TGTGCCACCAGTGATTTGCGGGAGACCCAGTACTTC.

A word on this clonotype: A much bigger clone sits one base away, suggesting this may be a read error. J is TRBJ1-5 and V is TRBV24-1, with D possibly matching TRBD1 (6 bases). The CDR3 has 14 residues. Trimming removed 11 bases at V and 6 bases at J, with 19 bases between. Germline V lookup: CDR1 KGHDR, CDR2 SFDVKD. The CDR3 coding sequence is TGTGCCAGCCACTTCGGAGTAGGGGGTCAGCCCCAGCATTTT. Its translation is CASHFGVGGQPQHF.

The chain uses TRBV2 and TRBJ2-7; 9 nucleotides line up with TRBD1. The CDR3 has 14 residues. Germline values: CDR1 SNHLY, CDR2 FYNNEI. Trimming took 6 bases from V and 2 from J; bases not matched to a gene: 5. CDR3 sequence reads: CASSPGQGAYEQYF. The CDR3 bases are TGTGCCAGCAGCCCGGGACAGGGTGCCTACGAGCAGTACTTC.

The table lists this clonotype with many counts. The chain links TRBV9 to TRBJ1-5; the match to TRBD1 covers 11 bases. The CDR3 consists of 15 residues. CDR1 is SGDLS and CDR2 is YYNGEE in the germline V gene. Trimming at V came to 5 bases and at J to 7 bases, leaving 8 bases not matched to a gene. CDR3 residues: CASSPTGTGGQPQHF. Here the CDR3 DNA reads TGTGCCAGCAGTCCTACCGGGACAGGGGGGCAGCCCCAGCATTTT.

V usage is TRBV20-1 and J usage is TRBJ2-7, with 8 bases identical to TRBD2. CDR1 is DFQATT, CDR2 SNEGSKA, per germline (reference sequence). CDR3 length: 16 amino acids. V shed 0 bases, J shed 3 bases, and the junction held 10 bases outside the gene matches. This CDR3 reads CSARDSTSGRGYEQYF. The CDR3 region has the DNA TGCAGTGCTAGAGATAGTACTAGCGGCCGGGGCTACGAGCAGTACTTC.

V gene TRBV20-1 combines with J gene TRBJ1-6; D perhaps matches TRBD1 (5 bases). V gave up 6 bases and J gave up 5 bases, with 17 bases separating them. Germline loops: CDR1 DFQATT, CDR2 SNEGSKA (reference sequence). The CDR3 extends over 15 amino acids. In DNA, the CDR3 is TGCAGTGCCTCCCTGCCAGGGCCCAATAATTCACCCCTCCACTTT. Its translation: CSASLPGPNNSPLHF.

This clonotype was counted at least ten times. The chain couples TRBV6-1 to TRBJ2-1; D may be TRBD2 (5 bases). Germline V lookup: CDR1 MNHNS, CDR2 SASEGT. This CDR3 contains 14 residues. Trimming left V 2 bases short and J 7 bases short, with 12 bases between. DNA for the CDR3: TGTGCCAGCAGTGAAAGTGTTTCGGGGAATGAGCAGTTCTTC. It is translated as CASSESVSGNEQFF.

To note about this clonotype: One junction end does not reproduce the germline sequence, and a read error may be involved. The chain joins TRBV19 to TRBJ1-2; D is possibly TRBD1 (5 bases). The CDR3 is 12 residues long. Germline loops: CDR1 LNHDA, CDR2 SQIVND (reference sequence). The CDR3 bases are TGTGCCAGTAGTACGGGAGGGACCGGCTGCACCTTC. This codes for CASSTGGTGCTF.

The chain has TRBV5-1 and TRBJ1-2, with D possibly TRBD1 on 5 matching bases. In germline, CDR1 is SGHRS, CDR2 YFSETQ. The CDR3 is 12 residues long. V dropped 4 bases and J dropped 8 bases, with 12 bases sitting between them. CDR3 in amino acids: CASSPPRDGYTF. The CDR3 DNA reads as TGCGCCAGCAGCCCCCCTAGGGACGGCTACACCTTC.